This T cell receptor (beta chain) was observed in a study of T cell responses to AZD1222 COVID-19 vaccine. CDR1 SQVTM and CDR2 ANQGSEA come from the germline V gene. This CDR3 region has 14 residues. Trimming removed 0 bases at V and 10 bases at J, with 15 bases between. In regard to this clone: Its matching antigen is unknown.

The table came from immunoSEQ multiplex PCR; TCRdb's copy has only in-frame clones and leaves some out. The sample lists about 170,000 clones, approximately 92% occurring once. Study-level findings and limits: Two AZD1222 doses significantly raised spike-specific TCR breadth and depth over controls.

This rearrangement joins TRBV29-1 to TRBJ1-4, with D perhaps matching TRBD1 (6 bases). The input for sequencing was peripheral blood, taken on day 0 of AZD1222 vaccination. The receptor was derived from an adult in good health. The CDR3 region is CSVEDGGQPGKLFF. CDR3 coding DNA: TGCAGCGTTGAAGATGGGGGGCAGCCCGGAAAACTGTTTTTT.